This T cell receptor beta chain was observed in a study of radiotherapy plus CTLA-4 blockade in lung cancer. Overall study: Disease control was achieved by 31% of patients, and objective responses by 18%. Study results and limitations: The study found tumor-derived TCR clones expanded in blood after radiotherapy plus ipilimumab. Reportedly, early blood T cell clone dynamics best predicted response, with interferon-beta.

A note on this clone: Its antigen is undetermined.

Data came from immunoSEQ multiplex PCR; TCRdb stores just in-frame clones and leaves some out. Among 45,000 to 55,000 clones listed, 75% to 90% were seen once. The CDR3 runs 11 residues. The V gene's germline CDR1 is LGHNT and CDR2 FRNRAP. Trimming left V 4 bases short and J 5 bases short, with 5 bases between. The chain combines TRBV12-5 with TRBJ2-5, with D unresolved. The sequence came from a human donor with non-small cell lung cancer that progressed on radiotherapy plus ipilimumab. Some clones in this sample may be carry-over from other donors' samples. Sequencing was performed on peripheral blood, taken from a patient treated with radiotherapy plus ipilimumab. CDR3 sequence: CASGSSETQYF. In DNA, the CDR3 is TGTGCTAGTGGTTCCTCGGAGACCCAGTACTTC.